The next 24 T cell receptor beta chains were all read from a single sample in a study of T cells in Graves' hyperthyroidism and ophthalmopathy. Amplification targeted TCR beta CDR3 regions from RNA transcripts. The primer set for the first-round RT-PCR of the TCR CDR3 was HTBI. TCRdb re-derived calls from the multiplex PCR reads in MiXCR, one entry per CDR3 protein. Here the sample spans a few hundred thousand distinct CDR3 sequences, 20% to 25% being singletons. The specimen was blood. These receptor sequences come from a man younger than 30 with Graves' hyperthyroidism.

This clonotype showed up many times. The chain joins TRBV6-1 to TRBJ1-3, with D possibly TRBD1 on 6 matching bases. V was clipped by 2 bases and J by 2 bases, with 10 bases between them. This CDR3 is built from 15 residues. Germline V gene data show CDR1 as MNHNS and CDR2 as SASEGT. The CDR3 loop is CASSEPGGPGNTIYF. The CDR3 region has the DNA TGTGCCAGCAGTGAACCGGGGGGCCCTGGAAACACCATATATTTT.

The chain joins TRBV28 to TRBJ1-3, with TRBD1 as a possible D gene (5 bases). There are 14 residues in the CDR3. Germline CDR1 MDHEN, CDR2 SYDVKM. Deletions cut 5 bases from V and 0 bases from J, with 8 bases between. The CDR3 sequence: CASSGTRSGNTIYF. Here the CDR3 DNA reads TGTGCCAGCAGTGGGACCCGCTCTGGAAACACCATATATTTT.

This clonotype was observed many times. The CDR3 DNA is TGTGCCAGCAGTTACGCCCGGGGCACTGAAGCTTTCTTT. Its protein is CASSYARGTEAFF. The V and J genes are TRBV6-5 and TRBJ1-1; unclear D gene. V lost 2 bases, J lost 4 bases, and 8 bases lay in between. Germline CDR1 and CDR2: MNHEY and SVGAGI. This CDR3 has 13 residues.

The J gene is TRBJ1-1, the V gene TRBV6-1; the match to TRBD1 covers 7 bases. The junction had 13 bases not matched to a gene; V was cut back by 6 bases and J by 6 bases. In germline, CDR1 is MNHNS, CDR2 SASEGT. The CDR3 extends over 15 amino acids. The DNA for the CDR3 is TGTGCCAGCAGCCAGACAGGGTTTTTGGTTTCTGAAGCTTTCTTT. This encodes CASSQTGFLVSEAFF.

V is TRBV2 and J is TRBJ1-6; D is uncertain. This CDR3 is 13 amino acids long. V lost 4 bases to trimming and J lost 8 bases, with 9 bases between them. Germline CDR1 SNHLY, CDR2 FYNNEI. The CDR3 nucleotides read TGTGCCAGCAGTGGAGAAGCCCATTCACCCCTCCACTTT. Protein: CASSGEAHSPLHF.

This clonotype was seen many times. The conserved final phenylalanine or tryptophan is absent from the CDR3, which likely points to a read error. The J gene is TRBJ1-2, the V gene TRBV28; D not resolved. V lost 5 bases to trimming and J lost 1 base, with 11 bases between them. From germline, CDR1 is MDHEN and CDR2 SYDVKM. The CDR3 is made up of 14 amino acids. CDR3 bases: TGTGCCAGCAGTGGAGTCAGGCTTAACTATGGCTACACCCTC. Encoded protein: CASSGVRLNYGYTL.

About this clonotype itself: A read error is possible here, since a much larger clone lies one base away. The V gene is TRBV20-1, the J gene TRBJ1-2; D possibly corresponds to TRBD1 (5 bases). Trimming cost V 7 bases and J 8 bases, with 14 bases left between them. Germline CDR1 is DFQATT and CDR2 is SNEGSKA (reference sequence). The CDR3 spans 11 residues. The CDR3 spells CSVRGGDGYTF. The CDR3 DNA is TGCAGTGTAAGAGGAGGGGACGGCTACACCTTC.

There are a few counts of this clonotype. The chain has TRBV2 and TRBJ1-5; TRBD1 matches 8 bases. The germline CDR1 and CDR2 sequences are SNHLY and FYNNEI. J gave up 9 bases and V 6 bases, and 7 bases lay outside the gene matches. The CDR3 has 13 residues. CDR3 DNA: TGTGCCAGCAGAGGGACAGGTTCTCTGCCCCAGCATTTT. Encoded protein: CASRGTGSLPQHF. Based on the CDR3 plus reference TRBV2 and TRBJ1-5, the full variable domain is EPEVTQTPSHQVTQMGQEVILRCVPISNHLYFYWYRQILGQKVEFLVSFYNNEISEKSEIFDDQFSVERPDGSNFTLKIRSTKLEDSAMYFCASRGTGSLPQHFGDGTRLSIL.

The sample holds one count of this clonotype. This chain links TRBV30 with TRBJ2-6; D tentatively reads TRBD1 or TRBD2 (5 bases each). Trimming stripped 8 bases from V and 4 bases from J, with 12 bases between. The CDR3 totals 13 residues. Looked up from germline, CDR1 is GTSNPN and CDR2 is SVGIG (reference sequence). The CDR3 region is CAHVEGGANVLTF. The CDR3 bases are TGTGCCCACGTAGAGGGGGGGGCCAACGTCCTGACTTTC.

The chain couples TRBV3-1 to TRBJ2-5; weak D call: TRBD1 (5 bases). Germline CDR1 LGHDT, CDR2 YNNKEL (reference sequence). CDR3 length: 14 amino acids. Trimming shortened V by 4 bases and J by 5 bases, and 14 bases separated the two germline ends. CDR3 DNA: TGTGCCAGCAGCCTGCTTGGGGCAGAGGAGACCCAGTACTTC. Translated, it gives CASSLLGAEETQYF.

The chain links TRBV5-1 to TRBJ2-6, with 8 nucleotides matching TRBD1. The CDR3 has 21 residues. CDR1 is SGHRS and CDR2 is YFSETQ in the germline V gene. J lost 0 bases, V lost 2 bases, and 16 bases had no gene match. The CDR3, as DNA: TGCGCCAGCAGCTTCGTGTCTTTATTAACAGGGGGGAGCTCTGGGGCCAACGTCCTGACTTTC. As protein: CASSFVSLLTGGSSGANVLTF.

This chain connects TRBV12-3 or TRBV12-4 to TRBJ1-2, with D uncertain. The CDR3 covers 11 residues. V was cut by 3 bases and J by 7 bases, with 6 bases left in between. CDR3 amino acids: CASSFGTGYTF. In DNA form, the CDR3 reads TGTGCCAGCAGTTTCGGCACTGGCTACACCTTC.

This clonotype was seen at least ten times. V is TRBV2 and J is TRBJ2-7; 8 bases align to TRBD2. The CDR3 spans 15 residues. Germline V gene sequence: CDR1 SNHLY, CDR2 FYNNEI. With 6 bases clipped from V and 1 base from J, the junction kept 8 bases outside the gene matches. The CDR3 loop reads CASSAAGEASYEQYF. CDR3 in DNA: TGTGCCAGCAGCGCAGCGGGAGAGGCTTCCTACGAGCAGTACTTC.

This clonotype has only a few counts. The chain uses TRBV9 and TRBJ1-5; D is ambiguous. The CDR3 has 17 residues. The V end lost 3 bases, the J end lost 6 bases, and 22 bases lay between the germline ends. Germline CDR1 SGDLS, CDR2 YYNGEE. The DNA for the CDR3 is TGTGCCAGCAGCGGGCCGAAGCTTCTGACGCTGGGTCAGCCCCAGCATTTT. This sequence encodes CASSGPKLLTLGQPQHF. Complete variable domain (other parts from reference TRBV9 and TRBJ1-5): DSGVTQTPKHLITATGQRVTLRCSPRSGDLSVYWYQQSLDQGLQFLIQYYNGEERAKGNILERFSAQQFPDLHSELNLSSLELGDSALYFCASSGPKLLTLGQPQHFGDGTRLSIL.

This clonotype was seen at least ten times. CDR3 in DNA: TGTGCCAGCAGTTTCATGTTCAATCAGCCCCAGCATTTT. This sequence encodes CASSFMFNQPQHF. The chain carries TRBV27 and TRBJ1-5; D call uncertain. Trimming left V 3 bases short and J 3 bases short, with 6 bases between. Germline values: CDR1 MNHEY, CDR2 SMNVEV (reference sequence). The CDR3 has 13 amino acids.

The sample holds many counts of this clonotype. The V and J genes are TRBV2 and TRBJ1-2; perhaps TRBD1 as D (6 bases). Between the trimmed V and J ends, which lost 7 bases and 4 bases, there was a span of 16 bases. The CDR3 is 14 amino acids. Germline-derived CDR1 and CDR2 are SNHLY and FYNNEI. The CDR3 nucleotides read TGTGCCAGCATTCGGACAGCTGATACCTATGGCTACACCTTC. Encoded protein: CASIRTADTYGYTF. Full variable domain (outside the CDR3, taken from reference TRBV2 and TRBJ1-2): EPEVTQTPSHQVTQMGQEVILRCVPISNHLYFYWYRQILGQKVEFLVSFYNNEISEKSEIFDDQFSVERPDGSNFTLKIRSTKLEDSAMYFCASIRTADTYGYTFGSGTRLTVV.

Ten or more counts support this clonotype. Here the CDR3 reads CASSIYPQDNEQFF. The CDR3 bases are TGTGCCAGCAGTATATACCCGCAGGACAATGAGCAGTTCTTC. This chain uses TRBV12-3 or TRBV12-4 with TRBJ2-1; D unclear. This CDR3 spans 14 amino acids. The V end was cut by 5 bases, the J end by 5 bases, with 13 bases between.

This clonotype occurred many times. The chain recombines TRBV7-2 with TRBJ2-5; TRBD1 matches 10 bases. The germline V gene has CDR1 SGHTA and CDR2 FQGNSA. The CDR3 is 14 residues long. Losses at the gene ends were 5 bases for V and 4 bases for J; bases not matched to a gene: 4. The CDR3 nucleotides read TGTGCCAGCAGCCGGGACAGGGGACGAGAGACCCAGTACTTC. This gives the protein CASSRDRGRETQYF.

This rearrangement joins TRBV6-1 to TRBJ1-5; D ambiguous. Per the germline V gene, CDR1 is MNHNS and CDR2 is SASEGT. V was cut by 3 bases and J by 1 base, with 10 bases left in between. The CDR3 loop spans 15 amino acids. The DNA for the CDR3 is TGTGCCAGCAGTGAGGAGGGAGGAAGCAATCAGCCCCAGCATTTT. As protein: CASSEEGGSNQPQHF.

This clonotype showed up just a few times. The chain is built from TRBV3-1 and TRBJ1-2; D might be TRBD1 (5 bases). Per the germline V gene, CDR1 is LGHDT and CDR2 is YNNKEL (reference sequence). The CDR3 length is 15 residues. Trimming left V 0 bases short and J 3 bases short, with 11 bases between. The chain's CDR3 is CASSQEPGEDYGYTF. Here the CDR3 DNA reads TGTGCCAGCAGCCAAGAGCCGGGGGAGGACTATGGCTACACCTTC.

The chain uses TRBV6-2 or TRBV6-3 and TRBJ1-2, with 8 nucleotides matching TRBD1. J was trimmed by 6 bases and V by 6 bases; bases with no gene match: 24. The length of the CDR3 is 19 residues. Germline V gives CDR1 MNHEY, CDR2 SVGEGT. This CDR3 is CASRGPGTGKPYPMDGYTF. The CDR3, as DNA: TGTGCCAGCAGAGGACCCGGGACAGGAAAACCCTACCCAATGGATGGCTACACCTTC.

The V gene is TRBV20-1, the J gene TRBJ2-7, with no clear D. The CDR3 is 14 amino acids. Trimming left V 4 bases short and J 6 bases short, with 19 bases between. The germline V gene encodes CDR1 DFQATT and CDR2 SNEGSKA (reference sequence). CDR3 bases: TGCAGTGCTAAGTTGGCTAGTGGTGGTGGCGAGCAGTACTTC. Its protein product is CSAKLASGGGEQYF.

This chain connects TRBV11-2 to TRBJ2-2; D is possibly TRBD1 or TRBD2 (6 bases each). Trimming took 2 bases from V and 3 from J, leaving 13 bases between them. The CDR3 runs 16 residues. Germline CDR1 is SGHAT and CDR2 is FQNNGV. The CDR3 DNA sequence: TGTGCCAGCAGCTTAAGTGGGGGGCCGTACACCGGGGAGCTGTTTTTT. This codes for CASSLSGGPYTGELFF.

This clonotype was observed a few times. V is TRBV4-1 and J is TRBJ1-1, with D uncertain. The germline V gene has CDR1 MGHRA and CDR2 YSYEKL. CDR3 length: 17 amino acids. Deletions cut 4 bases from V and 5 bases from J, with 23 bases between. CDR3 sequence: CASSPFGEATLGTEAFF. DNA for the CDR3: TGCGCCAGCAGCCCATTCGGGGAGGCGACCCTGGGGACTGAAGCTTTCTTT.